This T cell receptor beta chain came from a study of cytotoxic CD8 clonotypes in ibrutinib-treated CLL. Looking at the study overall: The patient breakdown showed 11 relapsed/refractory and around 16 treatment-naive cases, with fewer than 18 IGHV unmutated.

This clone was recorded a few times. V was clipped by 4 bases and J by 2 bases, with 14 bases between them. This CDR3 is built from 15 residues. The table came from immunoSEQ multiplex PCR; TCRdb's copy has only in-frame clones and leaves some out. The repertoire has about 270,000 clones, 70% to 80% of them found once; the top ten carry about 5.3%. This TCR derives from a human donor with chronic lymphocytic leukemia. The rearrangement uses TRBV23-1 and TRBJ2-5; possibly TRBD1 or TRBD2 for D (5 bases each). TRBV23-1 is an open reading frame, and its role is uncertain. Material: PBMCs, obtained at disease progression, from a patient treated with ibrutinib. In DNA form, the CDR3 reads TGCGCCAGCAGTCCCCAGGGACCCCTTCAAGAGACCCAGTACTTC. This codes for CASSPQGPLQETQYF.